The rows below give T cell receptor beta chains drawn from one sample of a study of blood T cell repertoires in COVID-19. Sequenced by immunoSEQ multiplex PCR; TCRdb stores in-frame clones only, minus some. The table lists about 260,000 clones, around 89% of them singletons. The sequenced sample was PBMCs or T cells enriched from blood (not recorded which). The receptors come from a man aged 45 to 65 who had been exposed to COVID-19. CDR3s include the opening cysteine and the closing phenylalanine or tryptophan. A D gene is named only where the DNA matches it firmly. The size of a clone is reported for some rows only, either as once, few or many, or as a class for expanded clones.

once TRBJ2-3 TRBD1 TRBV7-2 16 TGTGCCAGCAGCAGATTGACAGGGGCGGACACAGATACGCAGTATTTT CASSRLTGADTDTQYF
. TRBJ1-2 TRBD1 TRBV30 12 TGTGCCTGGGGACAGGGGCACTATGGCTACACCTTC CAWGQGHYGYTF
few TRBJ1-6 TRBD1 TRBV5-1 15 TGCGCCAGCAGCGTGGACAGGGCATTTAATTCACCCCTCCACTTT CASSVDRAFNSPLHF
. TRBJ1-6 . TRBV19 15 TGTGCCAGTAGTACCAGGGTAGCCTATAATTCACCCCTCCACTTT CASSTRVAYNSPLHF
. TRBJ1-5 TRBD1 TRBV7-9 15 TGTGCCAGCAGCCCAGGGGGGACGGACAATCTTCCCCAGCATTTT CASSPGGTDNLPQHF
. TRBJ1-5 TRBD1 TRBV19 15 TGTGCCAGTAGTCGACAGGGGGTTTTGAATCAGCCCCAGCATTTT CASSRQGVLNQPQHF
. TRBJ2-5 . TRBV15 17 TGTGCCACCAGCAGAGAAAGGAAGGGGTGGTACCAAGAGACCCAGTACTTC CATSRERKGWYQETQYF
. TRBJ2-7 . TRBV2 13 TGTGCCAGCAGTGAGGGAGGTTACTACGAGCAGTACTTC CASSEGGYYEQYF
once TRBJ1-5 TRBD1 TRBV6-5 13 TGTGCCAGCAGCTGGACAGGAAATCAGCCCCAGCATTTT CASSWTGNQPQHF
. TRBJ2-5 TRBD2 TRBV5-1 16 TGCGCCAGCAGCCCCAAAGCGGGAGGTATACAAGAGACCCAGTACTTC CASSPKAGGIQETQYF
. TRBJ1-5 . TRBV3-1/TRBV3-2 12 TGTGCCAGCAGCGACTCGGGTCAGCCCCAGCATTTT CASSDSGQPQHF
. TRBJ1-2 TRBD1 TRBV4-1 15 TGCGCCAGCAGCCGAGGACAGGGAGGAAACTATGGCTACACCTTC CASSRGQGGNYGYTF
. TRBJ1-1 TRBD1 TRBV7-9 13 TGTGCCAGCAGCTTAGTGGACAGGGGTGAAGCTTTCTTT CASSLVDRGEAFF
. TRBJ1-1 . TRBV7-3 13 TGTGCCAGCAGCTCCCTTCTCGGGACTGAAGCTTTCTTT CASSSLLGTEAFF
few TRBJ1-5 TRBD1 TRBV7-2 14 TGTGCCAGCAGCTTGGACAGGTATTATCAGCCCCAGCATTTT CASSLDRYYQPQHF
once TRBJ2-1 TRBD2 TRBV5-1 14 TGCGCCAGCAGCTGGACTAGCTCAAATAATGAGCAGTTCTTC CASSWTSSNNEQFF
. TRBJ1-2 . TRBV4-1 14 TGCGCCAGCAGCCAAGATGCCGGCGGGGTTGGCTACACCTTC CASSQDAGGVGYTF
. TRBJ2-1 TRBD2 TRBV2 14 TGTGCCAGCAAGGGACTAGCGGACTACAATGAGCAGTTCTTC CASKGLADYNEQFF
. TRBJ1-1 TRBD1 TRBV13 15 TGTGCCAGCAGCTCCACCTACAGGGGTTACACTGAAGCTTTCTTT CASSSTYRGYTEAFF
. TRBJ2-2 . TRBV15 13 TGTGCCACCAGCAGAGATCGCAGCGGGGAGCTGTTTTTT CATSRDRSGELFF